The source of this T cell receptor (beta chain) is a study of T cells after yellow fever vaccination. General study findings and limits: The secondary T-cell response peaked on day 5, not day 15, but was weaker. Contaminating bulk clonotypes could be abundant in FACS-sorted repertoires. Booster samples showed a return of most primary-vaccination clones (around 96% CD4, 88% CD8).

The CDR3 consists of 12 residues. From germline, CDR1 is LNHDA and CDR2 SQIVND (reference sequence). V lost 3 bases and J 6 bases, leaving 8 bases between the germline ends. With respect to this clonotype: No antigen is known for it.

The study made its TCR cDNA through 5'RACE template switching. That step introduced a universal primer site along with UMIs. TCRdb recomputed calls from the 5' RACE reads with MiXCR, one row per CDR3 protein. The sample lists just under 600,000 distinct CDR3 sequences, approximately 12% seen once, with about 14% in the top ten. The rearrangement joins TRBV19 to TRBJ1-1; no clear D. This sequence originates from a man aged 25-40 years who received the YFV17D yellow fever vaccine. Sequences were derived from PBMCs, sampled on the day of the yellow fever booster vaccination. CDR3 DNA: TGTGCCAGTAGTATCGGCTGGTCTGAAGCTTTCTTT. Encoded protein: CASSIGWSEAFF.